This T cell receptor beta chain was sequenced in a study of regulatory T cells in long-lasting Graves disease. The study, taken as a whole, reports: Persistent disease exhibited a predilection for TRBV28, TRBJ1-2 and TRBJ2-5. Persistent cases of Graves' showed reduced TCR diversity relative to newly diagnosed patients.

This CDR3 has 14 residues. V lost 3 bases to trimming and J lost 6 bases, with 12 bases between them. Germline CDR1 reads KGHSH; CDR2 reads LQKENI. This clonotype was counted many times. Its target is unknown. Combining iRepertoire HTBI primers with Arm-PCR of CDR3 regions, the authors built TCR beta libraries. One entry per CDR3 protein results from TCRdb running MiXCR on the multiplex PCR reads. The data show about 220,000 distinct CDR3 sequences, approximately 19% seen once. The time point denotes: newly diagnosed GD, antithyroid drugs for less than 3 months. The TCR library used RNA extracted from PBMCs. The authors diagnosed Graves' disease using American Thyroid Association guidelines. The patients were enrolled through endocrinology in Xi'an, China. The same data also contributed to another study, on T cells in Graves' hyperthyroidism and ophthalmopathy.

The sequences come from peripheral blood mononuclear cells (PBMCs), collected at new diagnosis, from a patient treated with antithyroid drugs. This clonotype was obtained from a woman aged 25 to 45 with Graves disease. The rearrangement joins TRBV18 to TRBJ1-5; D possibly corresponds to TRBD1 (5 bases). This CDR3 reads CASSPTDTVQPQHF. CDR3 nucleotide sequence: TGTGCCAGCTCACCGACGGACACTGTTCAGCCCCAGCATTTT.